These 9 T cell receptor beta chains were all obtained from the same sample, sequenced in a study of T cells after posttransplantation cyclophosphamide. The method was immunoSEQ multiplex PCR; TCRdb's version includes in-frame clones alone and lacks a portion of them. The sample has around 30,000 clones, none seen only once; the top ten hold 2.5% to 3%. Material for sequencing was PBMCs. These receptors were obtained from a woman aged 55-69 years in good health, CMV-negative, and a related stem cell transplant donor.

This clone has at least ten counts. The chain couples TRBV28 to TRBJ2-3; the match to TRBD2 covers 9 bases. V lost 3 bases to trimming and J lost 5 bases; unmatched junction nucleotides: 6. This CDR3 is built from 15 residues. CDR1 is MDHEN, CDR2 SYDVKM, per germline. The CDR3 DNA sequence: TGTGCCAGCAGTTTTCGCGGGAGGGCCATAGATACGCAGTATTTT. It yields the protein CASSFRGRAIDTQYF.

In its sample, this clone was seen many times. The CDR3: CASSPRDRSEAFF. The CDR3, as DNA: TGTGCCAGCAGCCCCAGAGACAGGAGTGAAGCTTTCTTT. V is TRBV7-3 and J is TRBJ1-1; tentative D call: TRBD1 (6 bases). The CDR3 is made up of 13 amino acids. In germline, CDR1 is SGHTA, CDR2 FQGTGA. V was trimmed by 5 bases and J by 7 bases, leaving 14 bases between them.

There are a few counts of this clone. The V call is TRBV28, the J call TRBJ2-3; 8 positions match TRBD2. Germline CDR1 is MDHEN and CDR2 is SYDVKM. The CDR3 contains 15 residues. V trimming: 4 bases; J trimming: 3 bases; junction bases outside the gene matches: 6. CDR3 sequence: CASSSERERTDTQYF. The CDR3 bases are TGTGCCAGCAGTTCTGAGCGGGAGAGGACAGATACGCAGTATTTT. Complete variable domain (other parts from reference TRBV28 and TRBJ2-3): DVKVTQSSRYLVKRTGEKVFLECVQDMDHENMFWYRQDPGLGLRLIYFSYDVKMKEKGDIPEGYSVSREKKERFSLILESASTNQTSMYLCASSSERERTDTQYFGPGTRLTVL.

This clone was seen repeatedly, ten times or more. This chain connects TRBV27 to TRBJ2-1, with 7 bases that match TRBD1. CDR1 is MNHEY and CDR2 is SMNVEV in the germline V gene (reference sequence). The CDR3 spans 12 residues. V gave up 6 bases and J gave up 10 bases; unmatched junction bases: 6. The CDR3 nucleotides are TGTGCCAGCAGCTCCAGGGGGAGAGAGCAGTTCTTC. Its translation: CASSSRGREQFF.

The sample holds many counts of this clone. The chain recombines TRBV5-8 with TRBJ2-7; D may be TRBD1 (7 bases). Germline CDR1 reads SGHTS; CDR2 reads YDEGEE. This CDR3 has 14 residues. The V end lost 4 bases, the J end lost 6 bases, and 17 bases lay between the germline ends. CDR3 bases: TGTGCCAGCAGCATGACAGGGCGGGATCGCGAGCAGTACTTC. Translated, it gives CASSMTGRDREQYF. The full variable domain, in which reference TRBV5-8 and TRBJ2-7 provide the parts outside the CDR3, is EAGVTQSPTHLIKTRGQQATLRCSPISGHTSVYWYQQALGLGLQFLLWYDEGEERNRGNFPPRFSGRQFPNYSSELNVNALELEDSALYLCASSMTGRDREQYFGPGTRLTVT.

This clone was counted at least ten times. The chain joins TRBV12-3 or TRBV12-4 to TRBJ1-4; D is unclear. The CDR3 is 13 residues long. V was cut by 7 bases and J by 0 bases, with 6 bases left in between. Written as DNA, the CDR3 is TGTGCCAGCACTGTAACAACTAATGAAAAACTGTTTTTT. Encoded protein: CASTVTTNEKLFF.

At least ten counts were recorded for this clone. The chain combines TRBV6-5 with TRBJ2-5; possibly TRBD1 for D (6 bases). Between the trimmed V and J ends, which lost 5 bases and 1 base, there was a span of 8 bases. Germline V gene lookup returns CDR1 MNHEY and CDR2 SVGAGI. The CDR3 consists of 13 residues. The CDR3 DNA reads TGTGCCAGCAGTCGACAGGTCCAAGAGACCCAGTACTTC. Translation: CASSRQVQETQYF.

This clone occurred many times. V usage is TRBV10-1 and J usage is TRBJ1-2, with no clear D. This CDR3 region has 17 residues. Germline V gene data show CDR1 as WNHNN and CDR2 as SYGVQD (reference sequence). V was trimmed by 0 bases and J by 1 base, leaving 15 bases between them. CDR3 sequence reads: CASSESRKRNFNYGYTF. CDR3 bases: TGCGCCAGCAGTGAGTCACGGAAGCGAAACTTTAACTATGGCTACACCTTC.

This clone was found many times. This chain uses TRBV4-1 with TRBJ2-7, with 10 nucleotides matching TRBD2. The CDR3 length is 17 residues. Trimming cost V 3 bases and J 1 base; bases outside gene matches: 9. Germline V CDR1 and CDR2: MGHRA, YSYEKL. The CDR3 nucleotides are TGCGCCAGCAGCCACCCCGGGGCTAGCGGGGGTTCCTACGAGCAGTACTTC. Residues: CASSHPGASGGSYEQYF.